This entry is about one T cell receptor (beta chain). The target of this receptor is not known. It has no much larger one-base neighbor in the sample; base qualities were not kept. This sample stems from a study of T cell repertoires and HLA-DP antigens listed by TCRdb under 2018. Study-wide context: Using HeLa cells transduced to present allogeneic HLA-DP, the study set up an in vitro model of CD4+ T cell alloreactivity. Of the three donors, two were male and one was female, and their ages ranged from the 18-to-29 age band up to the 60-to-69 age band. The two alloantigens modelled structurally similar versus dissimilar alloantigens, differing from self at one and ten peptide-binding groove amino acids, respectively. An average DNA input of roughly 200 ng was used for sorted CD137+CD4+ samples, compared with 950 to 1,500 ng for pre-culture CD4+ samples. General conclusions and limits of the study: Separate analysis of naive and memory CD4+ repertoires was not performed. Clonality of sorted CD137+ cells was similar against both alloantigens (about 0.39) and much higher than in pre-culture samples (approximately 0.04). Limitations were identified as the inclusion of only a few donors, the use of a non-physiological HeLa antigen-presenting system, and the use of total CD4+ responder cells. Clones undetected before culture had an average cumulative frequency of approximately 36% against one allele versus around 51% against the other.

Ends trimmed: V by 6 bases, J by 2 bases; bases unmatched to a gene: 1. The CDR3 covers 14 residues, taking in both the cysteine and the phenylalanine. The entry retains the CDR3 DNA only, 42 bases that are in frame from base 1. From a lookup of the germline V gene, CDR1 and CDR2 are SGHVS and FQNEAQ. The immunoSEQ multiplex PCR, with forward primers for 54 TRBV segments and reverse primers for 13 TRBJ segments, was used to amplify TCRB CDR3 regions. Pre-culture CD4+ samples were sequenced at deep resolution, targeting some 220,000 T cell genomes. Sequencing of the amplicons was done on an Illumina HiSeq System, giving 87 bp reads that spanned the CDR3. As for the authors' bioinformatics: Correction for PCR and sequencing errors was applied to reads, and CDR3 regions were defined through alignment to IMGT reference sequences. Synthetic template pools were used to estimate counts of templates and unique rearrangements. Clonality was computed by subtracting Pielou's evenness from 1. Richness was estimated with the Daley-Smith estimator. Morisita's index served as the measure of repertoire overlap. A clone counted as low-abundance if it appeared in cultured samples but went undetected in the pre-culture repertoire of the same donor. As stored in TCRdb, this immuneACCESS dataset retains in-frame rearrangements with V and J assigned. A fraction of the clones does not appear; measured against another copy, unresolved V genes explain less than half of the discrepancy, and the remainder lacks a known reason. The DNA gave D and trimming, while V, J and clone size come from that table. In all, the sample holds around 70,000 clones, and around 77% of those were seen once. Of the sample, 1.6% falls within the top ten clones.

Untouched CD4+ T cells were isolated from Ficoll-separated PBMC through negative selection with magnetic beads, and an average purity of almost 98% was reached. Using magnetic beads, untouched CD4+ T cells were isolated from Ficoll-separated PBMC at around 98% purity, with only negligible CD8+ contamination. Donors were three healthy blood donors whose buffy coats supplied peripheral blood mononuclear cells. CMV seronegative status was shared by all three donors. The DNeasy Blood & Tissue Kit was used to extract genomic DNA. TCRB sequencing was performed on genomic DNA from sorted CD137+CD4+ cells and pre-culture CD4+ baseline samples from each subject.

The TCR originated in a man in his fifties or sixties in good health and CMV-seronegative. The sequencing input was CD4+ T cells from PBMCs. The rearranged chain carries TRBV7-8 and TRBJ2-5, with 12 bases matching TRBD2. The nucleotide sequence is TGTGCCAGCAGAGGACTAGCGGGGCAAGAGACCCAGTACTTC. Its protein product is CASRGLAGQETQYF.